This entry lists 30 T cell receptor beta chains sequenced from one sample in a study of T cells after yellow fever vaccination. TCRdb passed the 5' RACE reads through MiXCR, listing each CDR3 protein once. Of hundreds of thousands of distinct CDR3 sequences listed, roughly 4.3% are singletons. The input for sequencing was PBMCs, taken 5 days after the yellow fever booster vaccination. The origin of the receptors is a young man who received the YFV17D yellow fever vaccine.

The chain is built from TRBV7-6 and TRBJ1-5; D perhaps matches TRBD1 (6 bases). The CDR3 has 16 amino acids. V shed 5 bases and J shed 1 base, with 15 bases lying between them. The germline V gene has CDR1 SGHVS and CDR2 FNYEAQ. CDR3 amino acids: CASSAVGGWSNQPQHF. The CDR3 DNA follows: TGTGCCAGCAGCGCGGTGGGGGGCTGGAGCAATCAGCCCCAGCATTTT.

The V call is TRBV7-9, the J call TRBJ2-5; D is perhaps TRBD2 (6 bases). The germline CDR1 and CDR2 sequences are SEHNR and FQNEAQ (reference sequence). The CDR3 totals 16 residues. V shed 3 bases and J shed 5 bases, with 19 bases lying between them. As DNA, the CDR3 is TGTGCCAGCAGCTTCTTACAGCGGGCCTTGTTGGAGACCCAGTACTTC. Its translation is CASSFLQRALLETQYF.

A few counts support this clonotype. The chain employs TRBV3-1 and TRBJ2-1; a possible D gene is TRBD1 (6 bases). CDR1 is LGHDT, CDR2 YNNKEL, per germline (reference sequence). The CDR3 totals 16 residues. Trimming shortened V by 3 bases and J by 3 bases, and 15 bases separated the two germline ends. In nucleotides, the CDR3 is TGTGCCAGCAGCCATTTACAGGGCGCTTTCTACAATGAGCAGTTCTTC. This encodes CASSHLQGAFYNEQFF.

The CDR3 sequence is CSVTDRLNQPQHF. The CDR3 coding sequence is TGCAGCGTTACGGACAGGCTCAATCAGCCCCAGCATTTT. V gene TRBV29-1 combines with J gene TRBJ1-5, with 7 bases that match TRBD1. Germline loops: CDR1 SQVTM, CDR2 ANQGSEA. The V and J ends lost 5 bases and 3 bases, in that order; junction bases with no gene match: 4. CDR3 length equals 13 residues.

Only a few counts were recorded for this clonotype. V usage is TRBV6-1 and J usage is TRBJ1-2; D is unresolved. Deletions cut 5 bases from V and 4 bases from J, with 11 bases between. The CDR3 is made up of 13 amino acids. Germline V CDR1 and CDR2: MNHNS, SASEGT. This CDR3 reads CASSPGRTYGYTF. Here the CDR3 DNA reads TGTGCCAGCAGTCCCGGACGCACCTATGGCTACACCTTC.

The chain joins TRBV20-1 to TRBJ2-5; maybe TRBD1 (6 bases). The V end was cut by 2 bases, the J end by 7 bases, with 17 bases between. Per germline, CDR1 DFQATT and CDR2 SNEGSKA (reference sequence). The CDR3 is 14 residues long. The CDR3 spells CSARRDGPGVTQYF. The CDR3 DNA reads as TGCAGTGCTAGACGGGACGGCCCAGGGGTGACCCAGTACTTC.

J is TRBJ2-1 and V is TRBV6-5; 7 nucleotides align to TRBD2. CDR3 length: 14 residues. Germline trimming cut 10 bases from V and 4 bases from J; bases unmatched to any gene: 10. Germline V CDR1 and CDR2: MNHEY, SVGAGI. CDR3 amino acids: CATLPSGDYNEQFF. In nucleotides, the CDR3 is TGTGCCACCCTCCCTAGCGGCGATTACAATGAGCAGTTCTTC.

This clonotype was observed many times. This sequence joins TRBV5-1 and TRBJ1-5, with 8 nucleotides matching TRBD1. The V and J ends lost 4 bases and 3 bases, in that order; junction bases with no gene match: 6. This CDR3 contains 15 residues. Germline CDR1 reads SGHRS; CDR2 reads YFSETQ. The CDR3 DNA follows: TGCGCCAGCAGCGTCGGGACAGGCTACAATCAGCCCCAGCATTTT. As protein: CASSVGTGYNQPQHF.

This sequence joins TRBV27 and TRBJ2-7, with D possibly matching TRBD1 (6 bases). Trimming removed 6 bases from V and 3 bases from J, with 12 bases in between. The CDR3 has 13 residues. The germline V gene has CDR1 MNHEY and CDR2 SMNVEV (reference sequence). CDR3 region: CASRPGHLYEQYF. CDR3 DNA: TGTGCCAGCAGGCCGGGACACCTCTACGAGCAGTACTTC.

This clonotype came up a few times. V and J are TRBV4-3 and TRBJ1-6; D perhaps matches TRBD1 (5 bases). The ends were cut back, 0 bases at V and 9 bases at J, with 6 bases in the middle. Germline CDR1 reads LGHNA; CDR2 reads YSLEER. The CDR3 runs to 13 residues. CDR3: CASSQEGVSPLHF. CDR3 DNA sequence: TGCGCCAGCAGCCAAGAGGGGGTTTCACCCCTCCACTTT.

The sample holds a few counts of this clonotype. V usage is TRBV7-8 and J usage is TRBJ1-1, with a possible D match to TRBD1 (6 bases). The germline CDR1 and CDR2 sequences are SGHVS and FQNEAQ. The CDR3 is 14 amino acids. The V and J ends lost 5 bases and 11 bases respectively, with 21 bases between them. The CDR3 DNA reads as TGTGCCAGCAGCCCACGGCCCGGGGACATTCGGGCTTTCTTT. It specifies CASSPRPGDIRAFF.

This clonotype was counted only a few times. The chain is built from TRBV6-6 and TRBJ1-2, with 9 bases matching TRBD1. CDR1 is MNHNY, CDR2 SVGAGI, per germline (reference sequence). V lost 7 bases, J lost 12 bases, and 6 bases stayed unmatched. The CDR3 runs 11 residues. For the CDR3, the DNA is TGTGCCAGCATCCACAGGGGGCGGGACACCTTC. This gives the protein CASIHRGRDTF.

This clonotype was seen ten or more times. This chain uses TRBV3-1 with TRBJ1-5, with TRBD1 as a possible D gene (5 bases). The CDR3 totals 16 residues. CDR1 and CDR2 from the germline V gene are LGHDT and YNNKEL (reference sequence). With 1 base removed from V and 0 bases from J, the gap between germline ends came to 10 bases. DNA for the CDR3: TGTGCCAGCAGCCAAGGAGGGACGGGTAGCAATCAGCCCCAGCATTTT. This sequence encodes CASSQGGTGSNQPQHF. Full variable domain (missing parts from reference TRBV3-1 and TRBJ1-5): DTAVSQTPKYLVTQMGNDKSIKCEQNLGHDTMYWYKQDSKKFLKIMFSYNNKELIINETVPNRFSPKSPDKAHLNLHINSLELGDSAVYFCASSQGGTGSNQPQHFGDGTRLSIL.

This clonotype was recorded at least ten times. This CDR3 is CASRAQGALYEQYF. In DNA form, the CDR3 reads TGCGCCAGCAGGGCGCAGGGGGCGCTTTACGAGCAGTACTTC. The chain has TRBV5-1 and TRBJ2-7, with 8 bases that match TRBD1. Germline CDR1 is SGHRS and CDR2 is YFSETQ. CDR3 length: 14 amino acids. V lost 5 bases, J lost 4 bases, and 8 bases stayed unmatched. The variable domain in full, with the rest retrieved from reference TRBV5-1 and TRBJ2-7, is KAGVTQTPRYLIKTRGQQVTLSCSPISGHRSVSWYQQTPGQGLQFLFEYFSETQRNKGNFPGRFSGRQFSNSRSEMNVSTLELGDSALYLCASRAQGALYEQYFGPGTRLTVT.

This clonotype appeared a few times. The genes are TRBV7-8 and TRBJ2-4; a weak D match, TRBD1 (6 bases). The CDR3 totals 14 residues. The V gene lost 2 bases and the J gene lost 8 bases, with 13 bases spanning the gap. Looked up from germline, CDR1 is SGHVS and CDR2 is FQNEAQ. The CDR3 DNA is TGTGCCAGCAGCTTACAGGGGCTAGTGGACATTCAGTACTTC. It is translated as CASSLQGLVDIQYF. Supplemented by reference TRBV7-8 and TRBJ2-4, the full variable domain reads GAGVSQSPRYKVAKRGQDVALRCDPISGHVSLFWYQQALGQGPEFLTYFQNEAQLDKSGLPSDRFFAERPEGSVSTLKIQRTQQEDSAVYLCASSLQGLVDIQYFGAGTRLSVL.

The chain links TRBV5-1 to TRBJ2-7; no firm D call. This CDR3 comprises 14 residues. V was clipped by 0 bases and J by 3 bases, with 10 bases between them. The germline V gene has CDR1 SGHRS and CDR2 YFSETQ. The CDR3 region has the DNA TGCGCCAGCAGCTTGGAGCCGGAGAGCTACGAGCAGTACGTC. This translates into CASSLEPESYEQYV.

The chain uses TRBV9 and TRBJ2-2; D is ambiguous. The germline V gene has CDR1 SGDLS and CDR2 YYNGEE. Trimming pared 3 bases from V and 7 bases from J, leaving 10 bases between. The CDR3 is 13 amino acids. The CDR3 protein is CASSGQVGGELFF. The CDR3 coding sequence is TGTGCCAGCAGCGGACAAGTGGGCGGGGAGCTGTTTTTT.

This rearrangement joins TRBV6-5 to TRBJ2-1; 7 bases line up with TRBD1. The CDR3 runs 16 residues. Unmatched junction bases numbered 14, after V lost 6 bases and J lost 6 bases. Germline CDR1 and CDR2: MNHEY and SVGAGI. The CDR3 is CASRKGVTGQSNEQFF. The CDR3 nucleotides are TGTGCCAGCAGGAAAGGAGTGACGGGACAGTCCAATGAGCAGTTCTTC.

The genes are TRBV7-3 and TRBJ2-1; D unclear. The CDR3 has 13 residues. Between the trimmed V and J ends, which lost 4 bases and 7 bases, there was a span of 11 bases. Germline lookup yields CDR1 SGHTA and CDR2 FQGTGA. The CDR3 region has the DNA TGTGCCAGCAGCTCTATGGACCATAATGAGCAGTTCTTC. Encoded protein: CASSSMDHNEQFF.

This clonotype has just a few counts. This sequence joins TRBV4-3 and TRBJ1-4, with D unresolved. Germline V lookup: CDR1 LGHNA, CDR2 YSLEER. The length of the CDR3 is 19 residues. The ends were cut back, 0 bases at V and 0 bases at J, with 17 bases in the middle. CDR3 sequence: CASSQESINAPATNEKLFF. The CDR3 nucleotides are TGCGCCAGCAGCCAAGAAAGTATCAATGCTCCAGCAACTAATGAAAAACTGTTTTTT.

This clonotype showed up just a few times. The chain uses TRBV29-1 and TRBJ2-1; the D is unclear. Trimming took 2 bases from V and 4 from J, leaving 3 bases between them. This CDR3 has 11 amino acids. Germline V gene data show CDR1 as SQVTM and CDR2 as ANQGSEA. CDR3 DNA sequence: TGCAGCGTTGAAAGGTACAATGAGCAGTTCTTC. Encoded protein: CSVERYNEQFF.

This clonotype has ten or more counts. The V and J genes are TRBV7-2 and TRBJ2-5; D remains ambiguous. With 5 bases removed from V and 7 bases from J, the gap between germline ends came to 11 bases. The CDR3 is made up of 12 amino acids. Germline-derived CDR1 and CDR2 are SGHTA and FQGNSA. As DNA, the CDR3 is TGTGCCAGCAGCGGGCCCGGTCGGACCCAGTACTTC. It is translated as CASSGPGRTQYF. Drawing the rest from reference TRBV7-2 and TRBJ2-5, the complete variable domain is GAGVSQSPSNKVTEKGKDVELRCDPISGHTALYWYRQSLGQGLEFLIYFQGNSAPDKSGLPSDRFSAERTGGSVSTLTIQRTQQEDSAVYLCASSGPGRTQYFGPGTRLLVL.

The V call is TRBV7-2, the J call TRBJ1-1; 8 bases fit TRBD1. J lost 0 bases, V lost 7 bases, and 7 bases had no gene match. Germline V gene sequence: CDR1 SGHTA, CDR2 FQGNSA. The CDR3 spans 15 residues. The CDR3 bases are TGTGCCAGCAACTACGACAGGGGCATGAACACTGAAGCTTTCTTT. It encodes CASNYDRGMNTEAFF.

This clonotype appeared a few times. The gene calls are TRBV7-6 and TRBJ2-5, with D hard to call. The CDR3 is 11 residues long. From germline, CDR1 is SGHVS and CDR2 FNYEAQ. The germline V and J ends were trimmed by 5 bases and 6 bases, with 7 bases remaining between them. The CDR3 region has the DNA TGTGCCAGCAGCCCCTTAAAGACCCAGTACTTC. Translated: CASSPLKTQYF.

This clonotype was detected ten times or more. CDR3 protein: CASSLARGEQFF. CDR3 DNA sequence: TGTGCCAGCAGCTTAGCGCGGGGTGAGCAGTTCTTC. V gene TRBV7-9 combines with J gene TRBJ2-1; D possibly corresponds to TRBD2 (6 bases). Trimming took 0 bases from V and 9 from J, leaving 6 bases between them. From germline, CDR1 is SEHNR and CDR2 FQNEAQ (reference sequence). The CDR3 spans 12 residues.

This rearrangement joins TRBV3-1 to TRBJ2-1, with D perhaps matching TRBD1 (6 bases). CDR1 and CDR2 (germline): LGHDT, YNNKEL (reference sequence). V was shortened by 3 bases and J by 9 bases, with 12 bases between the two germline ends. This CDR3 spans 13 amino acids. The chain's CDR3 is CASSHLDRFEQFF. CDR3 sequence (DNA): TGTGCCAGCAGCCACCTAGACAGGTTTGAGCAGTTCTTC.

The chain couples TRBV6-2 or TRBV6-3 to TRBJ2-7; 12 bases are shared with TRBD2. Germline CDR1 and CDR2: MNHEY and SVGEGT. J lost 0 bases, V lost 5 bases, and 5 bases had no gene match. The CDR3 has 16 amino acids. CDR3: CASSTGLAGNSYEQYF. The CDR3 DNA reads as TGTGCCAGCAGTACGGGACTAGCGGGTAACTCCTACGAGCAGTACTTC.

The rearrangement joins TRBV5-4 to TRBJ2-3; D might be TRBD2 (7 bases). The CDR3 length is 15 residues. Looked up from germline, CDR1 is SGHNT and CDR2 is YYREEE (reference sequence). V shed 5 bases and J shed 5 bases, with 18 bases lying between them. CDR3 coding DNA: TGTGCCAGCAGGTTGCTGGGGGGGCAAGTAGATACGCAGTATTTT. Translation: CASRLLGGQVDTQYF.

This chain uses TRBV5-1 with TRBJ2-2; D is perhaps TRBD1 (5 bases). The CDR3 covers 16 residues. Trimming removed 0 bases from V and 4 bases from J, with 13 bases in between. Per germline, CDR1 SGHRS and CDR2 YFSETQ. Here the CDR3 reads CASSLEGQVLTGELFF. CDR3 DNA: TGCGCCAGCAGCTTGGAGGGGCAGGTTCTCACCGGGGAGCTGTTTTTT. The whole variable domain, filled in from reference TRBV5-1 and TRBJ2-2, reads KAGVTQTPRYLIKTRGQQVTLSCSPISGHRSVSWYQQTPGQGLQFLFEYFSETQRNKGNFPGRFSGRQFSNSRSEMNVSTLELGDSALYLCASSLEGQVLTGELFFGEGSRLTVL.

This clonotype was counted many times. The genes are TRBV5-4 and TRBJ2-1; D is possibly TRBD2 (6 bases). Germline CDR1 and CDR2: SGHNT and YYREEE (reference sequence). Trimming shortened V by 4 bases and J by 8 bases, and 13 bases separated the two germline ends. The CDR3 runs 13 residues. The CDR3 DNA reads TGTGCCAGCAGCCGGACTAACCTGGATGAGCAGTTCTTC. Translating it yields CASSRTNLDEQFF.